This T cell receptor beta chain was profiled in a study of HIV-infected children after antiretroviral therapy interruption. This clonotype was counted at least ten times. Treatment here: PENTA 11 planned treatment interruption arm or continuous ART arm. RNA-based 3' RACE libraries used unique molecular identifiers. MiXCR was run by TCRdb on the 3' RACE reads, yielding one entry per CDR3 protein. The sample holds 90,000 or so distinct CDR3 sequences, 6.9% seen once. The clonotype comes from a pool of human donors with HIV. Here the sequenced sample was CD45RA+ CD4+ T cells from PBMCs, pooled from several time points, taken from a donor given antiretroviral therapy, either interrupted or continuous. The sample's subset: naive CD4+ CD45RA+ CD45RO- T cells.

CDR3 nucleotide sequence: TGCGCCAGCAGTCATTCCCGGGACAGCCAAGAGACCCAGTACTTC. Encoded protein: CASSHSRDSQETQYF. This rearrangement joins TRBV23-1 to TRBJ2-5; the match to TRBD1 covers 7 bases. TRBV23-1 is classed as an ORF, of uncertain function. CDR3 length equals 15 residues. Trimming took 3 bases from V and 1 from J; bases not matched to a gene: 5.